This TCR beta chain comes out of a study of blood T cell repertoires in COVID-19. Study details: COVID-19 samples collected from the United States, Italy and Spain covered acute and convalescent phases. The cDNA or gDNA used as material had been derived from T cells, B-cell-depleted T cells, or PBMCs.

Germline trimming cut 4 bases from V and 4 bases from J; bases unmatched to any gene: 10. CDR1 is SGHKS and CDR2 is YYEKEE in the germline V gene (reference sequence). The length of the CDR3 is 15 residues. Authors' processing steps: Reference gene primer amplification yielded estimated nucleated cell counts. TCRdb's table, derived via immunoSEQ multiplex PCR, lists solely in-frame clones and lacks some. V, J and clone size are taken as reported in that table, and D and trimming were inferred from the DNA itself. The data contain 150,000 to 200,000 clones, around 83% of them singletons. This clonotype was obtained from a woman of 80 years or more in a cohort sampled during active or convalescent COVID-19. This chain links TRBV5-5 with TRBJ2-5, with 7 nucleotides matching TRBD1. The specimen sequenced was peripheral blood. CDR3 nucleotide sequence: TGTGCCAGCAGCACCCCGGACAGGCTGGGAGAGACCCAGTACTTC. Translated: CASSTPDRLGETQYF.